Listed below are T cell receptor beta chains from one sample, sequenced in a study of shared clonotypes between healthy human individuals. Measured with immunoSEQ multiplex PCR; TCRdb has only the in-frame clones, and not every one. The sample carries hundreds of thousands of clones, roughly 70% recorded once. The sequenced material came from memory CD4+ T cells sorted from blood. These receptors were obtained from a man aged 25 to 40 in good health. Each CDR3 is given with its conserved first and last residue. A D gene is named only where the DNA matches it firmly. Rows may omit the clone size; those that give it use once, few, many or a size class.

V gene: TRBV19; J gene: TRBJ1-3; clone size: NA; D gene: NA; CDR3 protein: CASRNSRGKASGNTIYF; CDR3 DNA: TGTGCCAGTAGAAACTCCCGGGGGAAAGCGTCTGGAAACACCATATATTTT
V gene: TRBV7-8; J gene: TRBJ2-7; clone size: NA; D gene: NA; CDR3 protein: CASSLAGSGEQYF; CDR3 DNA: TGTGCCAGCAGCTTAGCGGGATCGGGCGAGCAGTACTTC
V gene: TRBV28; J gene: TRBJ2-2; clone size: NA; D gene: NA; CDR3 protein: CASSITGNTGELFF; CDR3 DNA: TGTGCCAGCAGTATAACAGGGAACACCGGGGAGCTGTTTTTT
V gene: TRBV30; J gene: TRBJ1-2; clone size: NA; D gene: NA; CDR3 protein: CAWDSGVFISGGYTF; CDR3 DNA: TGTGCCTGGGACTCAGGGGTTTTTATTTCGGGGGGCTACACCTTC
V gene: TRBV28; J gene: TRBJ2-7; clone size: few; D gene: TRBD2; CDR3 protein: CASSLYGTNYEQYF; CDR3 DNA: TGTGCCAGCAGTTTATACGGGACTAACTACGAGCAGTACTTC
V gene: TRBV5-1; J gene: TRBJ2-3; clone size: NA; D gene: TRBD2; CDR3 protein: CASSVPGTSGGTDTQYF; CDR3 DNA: TGCGCCAGCAGCGTACCCGGAACTAGCGGCGGCACAGATACGCAGTATTTT
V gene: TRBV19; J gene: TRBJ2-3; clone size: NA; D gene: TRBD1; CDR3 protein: CASSDRGRATDTQYF; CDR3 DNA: TGTGCCAGTAGCGACAGGGGAAGGGCCACAGATACGCAGTATTTT
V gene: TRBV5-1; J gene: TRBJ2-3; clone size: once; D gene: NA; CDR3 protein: CASSRDSTDTQYF; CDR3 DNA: TGCGCCAGCAGCCGGGACTCGACAGATACGCAGTATTTT
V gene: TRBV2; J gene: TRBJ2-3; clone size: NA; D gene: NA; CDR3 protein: CASGESTDTQYF; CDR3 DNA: TGTGCCAGCGGGGAGAGCACAGATACGCAGTATTTT
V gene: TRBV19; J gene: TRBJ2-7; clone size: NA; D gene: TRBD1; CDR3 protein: CASSPMGDSIHEQYF; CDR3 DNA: TGTGCCAGTAGCCCCATGGGGGACAGTATACACGAGCAGTACTTC
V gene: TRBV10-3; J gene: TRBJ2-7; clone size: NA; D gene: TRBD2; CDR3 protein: CAISGGRGYEQYF; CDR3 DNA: TGTGCCATCAGTGGTGGGAGGGGCTACGAGCAGTACTTC
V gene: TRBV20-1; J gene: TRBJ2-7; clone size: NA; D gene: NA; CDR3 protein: CSASGPYEQYF; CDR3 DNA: TGCAGTGCTAGTGGGCCTTACGAGCAGTACTTC
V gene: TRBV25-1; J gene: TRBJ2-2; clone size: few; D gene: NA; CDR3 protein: CASSDLTKTNTGELFF; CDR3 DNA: TGTGCCAGCAGTGACCTCACTAAGACGAACACCGGGGAGCTGTTTTTT
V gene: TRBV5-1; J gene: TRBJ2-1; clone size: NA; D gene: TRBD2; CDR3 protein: CASSLVLAGGSSYNEQFF; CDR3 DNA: TGCGCCAGCAGCTTGGTACTAGCGGGAGGGAGTTCCTACAATGAGCAGTTCTTC
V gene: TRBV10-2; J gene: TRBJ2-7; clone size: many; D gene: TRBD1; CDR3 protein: CASSEGQADTYEQYF; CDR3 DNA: TGCGCCAGCAGCGAGGGACAGGCAGATACCTACGAGCAGTACTTC
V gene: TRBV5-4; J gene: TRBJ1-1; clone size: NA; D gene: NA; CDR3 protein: CASSKEVGVMNTEAFF; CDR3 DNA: TGTGCCAGCAGCAAGGAGGTAGGGGTCATGAACACTGAAGCTTTCTTT
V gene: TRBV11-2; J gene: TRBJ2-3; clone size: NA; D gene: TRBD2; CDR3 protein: CASSLGFASGTLSDTQYF; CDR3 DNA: TGTGCCAGCAGCTTAGGGTTCGCTAGCGGGACCCTATCAGATACGCAGTATTTT
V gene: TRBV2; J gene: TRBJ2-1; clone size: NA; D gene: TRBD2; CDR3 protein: CASSDLLAFEQFF; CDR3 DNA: TGTGCCAGCAGTGACTTACTAGCGTTTGAGCAGTTCTTC
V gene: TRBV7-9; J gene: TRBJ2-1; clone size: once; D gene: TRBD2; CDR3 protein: CASSFVNVAGEQFF; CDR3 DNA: TGTGCCAGCAGCTTTGTCAACGTAGCGGGTGAGCAGTTCTTC
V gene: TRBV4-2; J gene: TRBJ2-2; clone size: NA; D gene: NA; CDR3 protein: CASSQVGSGTITGELFF; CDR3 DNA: TGTGCCAGCAGCCAAGTGGGATCCGGGACCATCACCGGGGAGCTGTTTTTT
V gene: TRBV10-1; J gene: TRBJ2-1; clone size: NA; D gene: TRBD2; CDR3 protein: CASSEILAGTNEQFF; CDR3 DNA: TGCGCCAGCAGTGAAATTCTAGCGGGAACCAATGAGCAGTTCTTC
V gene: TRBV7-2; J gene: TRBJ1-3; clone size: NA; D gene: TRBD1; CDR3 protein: CASSSYRGSGNTIYF; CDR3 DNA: TGTGCCAGCAGCTCCTACAGGGGCTCTGGAAACACCATATATTTT
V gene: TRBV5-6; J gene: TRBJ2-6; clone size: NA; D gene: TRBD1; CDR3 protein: CASRETGNSGANVLTF; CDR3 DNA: TGTGCCAGCAGAGAGACAGGGAACTCTGGGGCCAACGTCCTGACTTTC
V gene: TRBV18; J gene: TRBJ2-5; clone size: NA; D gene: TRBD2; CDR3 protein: CASSPPGLAETQYF; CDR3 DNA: TGTGCCAGCTCACCCCCGGGACTAGCGGAGACCCAGTACTTC
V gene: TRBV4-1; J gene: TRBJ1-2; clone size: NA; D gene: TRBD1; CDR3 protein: CASSQVGTGLIVDGYTF; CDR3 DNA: TGCGCCAGCAGCCAAGTCGGGACAGGGTTAATTGTTGATGGCTACACCTTC
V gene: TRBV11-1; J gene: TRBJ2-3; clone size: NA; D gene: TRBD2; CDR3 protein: CASSLGRGAGDADTQYF; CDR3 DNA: TGTGCCAGCAGCTTGGGTCGGGGAGCGGGAGACGCAGATACGCAGTATTTT
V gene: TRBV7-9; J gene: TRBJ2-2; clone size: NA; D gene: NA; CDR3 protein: CASSSWTILTVTGELFF; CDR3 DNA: TGTGCCAGCAGCTCATGGACTATTTTAACCGTTACCGGGGAGCTGTTTTTT